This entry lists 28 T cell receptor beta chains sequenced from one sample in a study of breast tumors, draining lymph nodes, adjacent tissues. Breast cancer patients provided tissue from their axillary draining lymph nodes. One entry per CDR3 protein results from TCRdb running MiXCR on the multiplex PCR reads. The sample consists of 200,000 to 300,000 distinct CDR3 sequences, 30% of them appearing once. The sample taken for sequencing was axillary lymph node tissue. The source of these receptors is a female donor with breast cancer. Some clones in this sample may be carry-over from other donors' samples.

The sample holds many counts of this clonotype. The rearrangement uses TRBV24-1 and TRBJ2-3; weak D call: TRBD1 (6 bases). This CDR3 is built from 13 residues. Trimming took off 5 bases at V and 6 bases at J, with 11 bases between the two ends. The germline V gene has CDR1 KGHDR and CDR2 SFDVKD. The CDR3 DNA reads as TGTGCCACCAGTGTACAGGGTTTGGATACGCAGTATTTT. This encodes CATSVQGLDTQYF.

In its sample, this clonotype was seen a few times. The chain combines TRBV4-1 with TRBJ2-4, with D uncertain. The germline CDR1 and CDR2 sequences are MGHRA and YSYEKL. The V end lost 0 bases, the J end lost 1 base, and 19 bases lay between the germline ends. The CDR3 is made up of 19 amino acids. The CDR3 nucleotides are TGCGCCAGCAGCCAAGAACTGGCAGCCTCGGCTGGGGCCAAAAACATTCAGTACTTC. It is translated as CASSQELAASAGAKNIQYF.

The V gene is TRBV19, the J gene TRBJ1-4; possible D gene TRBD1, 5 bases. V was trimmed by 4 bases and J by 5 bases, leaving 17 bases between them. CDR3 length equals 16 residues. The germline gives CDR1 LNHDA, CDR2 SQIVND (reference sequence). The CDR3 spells CASSTAGAGTNEKLFF. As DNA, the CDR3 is TGTGCCAGTAGTACCGCCGGCGCAGGGACCAATGAAAAACTGTTTTTT.

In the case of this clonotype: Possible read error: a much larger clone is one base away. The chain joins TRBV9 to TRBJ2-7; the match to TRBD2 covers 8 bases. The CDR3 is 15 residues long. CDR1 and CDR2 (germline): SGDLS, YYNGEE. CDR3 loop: CACSAVAGSSYEQYF. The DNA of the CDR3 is TGTGCCTGCAGCGCAGTAGCGGGATCCTCCTACGAGCAGTACTTC.

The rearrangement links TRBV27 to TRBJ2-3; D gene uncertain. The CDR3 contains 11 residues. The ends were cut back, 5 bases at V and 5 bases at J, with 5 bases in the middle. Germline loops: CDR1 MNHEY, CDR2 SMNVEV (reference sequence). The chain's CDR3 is CASSHIDTQYF. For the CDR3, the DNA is TGTGCCAGCAGTCACATAGATACGCAGTATTTT.

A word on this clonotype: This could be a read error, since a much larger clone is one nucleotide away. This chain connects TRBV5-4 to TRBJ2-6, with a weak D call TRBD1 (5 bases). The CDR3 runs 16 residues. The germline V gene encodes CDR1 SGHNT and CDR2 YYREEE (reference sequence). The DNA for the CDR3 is TGTGCCAGCAGCTTGGTCTCAAGCTCTGGGGCCAACGTCCCGACTTTC. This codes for CASSLVSSSGANVPTF. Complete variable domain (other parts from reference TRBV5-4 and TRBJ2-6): ETGVTQSPTHLIKTRGQQVTLRCSSQSGHNTVSWYQQALGQGPQFIFQYYREEENGRGNFPPRFSGLQFPNYSSELNVNALELDDSALYLCASSLVSSSGANVPTFGAGSRLTVL.

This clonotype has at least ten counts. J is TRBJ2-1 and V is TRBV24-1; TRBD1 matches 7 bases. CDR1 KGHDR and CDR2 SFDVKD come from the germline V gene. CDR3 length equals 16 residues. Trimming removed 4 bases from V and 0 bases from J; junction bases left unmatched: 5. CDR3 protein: CATSDNAGGSYNEQFF. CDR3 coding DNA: TGTGCCACCAGTGACAATGCAGGGGGCTCCTACAATGAGCAGTTCTTC.

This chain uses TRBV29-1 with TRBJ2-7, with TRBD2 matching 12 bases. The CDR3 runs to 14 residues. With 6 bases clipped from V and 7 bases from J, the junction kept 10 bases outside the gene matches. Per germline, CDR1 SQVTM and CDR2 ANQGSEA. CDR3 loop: CSVPGLAGLGEQYF. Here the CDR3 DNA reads TGCAGCGTACCGGGACTAGCGGGCCTCGGGGAGCAGTACTTC.

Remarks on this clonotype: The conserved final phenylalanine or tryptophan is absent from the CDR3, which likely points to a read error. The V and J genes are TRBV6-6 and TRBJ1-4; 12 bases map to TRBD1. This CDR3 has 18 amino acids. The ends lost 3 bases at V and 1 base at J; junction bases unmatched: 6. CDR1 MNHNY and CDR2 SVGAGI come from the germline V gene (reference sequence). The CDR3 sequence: CASSYPRDRGLTNEKLFL. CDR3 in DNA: TGTGCCAGCAGTTATCCCCGGGACAGGGGGCTAACTAATGAAAAACTGTTTCTT.

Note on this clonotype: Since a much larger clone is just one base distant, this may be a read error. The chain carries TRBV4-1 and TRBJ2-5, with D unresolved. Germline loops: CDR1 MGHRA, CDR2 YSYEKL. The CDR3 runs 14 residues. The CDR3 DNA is TGCGCCAGCAGCCAGAGACTCGGGCAAGAGGCCCAGTACTTC. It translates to CASSQRLGQEAQYF.

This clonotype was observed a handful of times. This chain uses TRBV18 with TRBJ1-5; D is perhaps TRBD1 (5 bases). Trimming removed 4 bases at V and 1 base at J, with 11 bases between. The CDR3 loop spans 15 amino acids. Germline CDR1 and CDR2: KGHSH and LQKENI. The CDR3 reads CASSLYGASNQPQHF. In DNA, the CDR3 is TGTGCCAGCTCACTCTACGGGGCGAGCAATCAGCCCCAGCATTTT.

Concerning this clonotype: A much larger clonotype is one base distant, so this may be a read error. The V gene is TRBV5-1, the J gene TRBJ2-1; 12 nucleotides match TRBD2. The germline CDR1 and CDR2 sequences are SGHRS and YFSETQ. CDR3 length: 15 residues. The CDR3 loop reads CASSLEASGRGEQSF. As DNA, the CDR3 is TGTGCCAGCAGCTTGGAGGCTAGCGGGAGGGGTGAGCAGTCCTTC.

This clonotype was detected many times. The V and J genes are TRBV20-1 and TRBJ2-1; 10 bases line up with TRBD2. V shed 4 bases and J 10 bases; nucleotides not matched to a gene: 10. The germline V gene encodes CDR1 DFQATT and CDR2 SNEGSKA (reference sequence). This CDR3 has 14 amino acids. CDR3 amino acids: CSATPGAGGWEQFF. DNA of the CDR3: TGCAGTGCTACCCCGGGAGCGGGGGGGTGGGAGCAGTTCTTC.

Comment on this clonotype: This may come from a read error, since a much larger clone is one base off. The CDR3 nucleotides read TGTGCCAGCAGCTTAAGCGCAGGTAATCCCTACAATGGGCAGTTCTTC. Protein: CASSLSAGNPYNGQFF. This chain uses TRBV7-2 with TRBJ2-1, with unresolved D. Germline CDR1 and CDR2: SGHTA and FQGNSA. This CDR3 has 16 residues.

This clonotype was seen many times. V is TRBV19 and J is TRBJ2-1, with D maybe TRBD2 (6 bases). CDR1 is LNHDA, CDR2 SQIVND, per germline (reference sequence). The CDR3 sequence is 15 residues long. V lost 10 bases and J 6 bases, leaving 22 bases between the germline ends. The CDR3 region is CATSGAGRKLNEQFF. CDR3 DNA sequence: TGTGCCACCTCCGGGGCGGGAAGAAAACTCAATGAGCAGTTCTTC.

The CDR3 DNA follows: TGTGCCAGCAGTTACCAGACGGTTAGTCAGCCCCAGCATTTT. Translated: CASSYQTVSQPQHF. The V and J genes are TRBV7-8 and TRBJ1-5; unclear D gene. Deletions cut 6 bases from V and 6 bases from J, with 15 bases between. The CDR3 is 14 residues long. Germline V lookup: CDR1 SGHVS, CDR2 FQNEAQ.

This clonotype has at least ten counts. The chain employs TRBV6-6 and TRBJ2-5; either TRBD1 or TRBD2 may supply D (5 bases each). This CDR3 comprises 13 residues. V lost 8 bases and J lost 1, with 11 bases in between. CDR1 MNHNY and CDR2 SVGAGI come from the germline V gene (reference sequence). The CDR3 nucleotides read TGTGCCAGCTCCGCCGGGACCCAAGAGACCCAGTACTTC. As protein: CASSAGTQETQYF.

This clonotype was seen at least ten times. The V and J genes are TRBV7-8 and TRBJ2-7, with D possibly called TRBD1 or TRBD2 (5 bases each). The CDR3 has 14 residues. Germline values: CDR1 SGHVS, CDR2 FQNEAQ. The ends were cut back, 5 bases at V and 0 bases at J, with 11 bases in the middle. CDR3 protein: CASSRDQHSYEQYF. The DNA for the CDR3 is TGTGCCAGCAGCCGGGACCAACACTCCTACGAGCAGTACTTC.

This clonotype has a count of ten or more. The CDR3 spells CASSVGLADPNEQYF. For the CDR3, the DNA is TGTGCCAGCAGCGTAGGGTTAGCGGATCCTAACGAGCAGTACTTC. The chain joins TRBV9 to TRBJ2-7; possibly TRBD2 for D (6 bases). CDR1 and CDR2 (germline): SGDLS, YYNGEE. This CDR3 contains 15 residues. The ends were cut back, 0 bases at V and 5 bases at J, with 15 bases in the middle.

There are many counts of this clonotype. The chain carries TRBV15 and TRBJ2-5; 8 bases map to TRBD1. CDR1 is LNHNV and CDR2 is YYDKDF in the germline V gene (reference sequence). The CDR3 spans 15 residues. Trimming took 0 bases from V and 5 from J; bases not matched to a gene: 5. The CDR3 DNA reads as TGTGCCACCAGCAGAGATTCAGGGGGCAGGGAGACCCAGTACTTC. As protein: CATSRDSGGRETQYF.

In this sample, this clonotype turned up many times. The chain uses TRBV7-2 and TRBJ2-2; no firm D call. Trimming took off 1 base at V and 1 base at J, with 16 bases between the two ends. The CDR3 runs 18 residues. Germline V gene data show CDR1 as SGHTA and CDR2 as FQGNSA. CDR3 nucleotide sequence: TGTGCCAGCAGCTTAGACGGCGGATACGGCCAGAACACCGGGGAGCTGTTTTTT. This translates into CASSLDGGYGQNTGELFF.

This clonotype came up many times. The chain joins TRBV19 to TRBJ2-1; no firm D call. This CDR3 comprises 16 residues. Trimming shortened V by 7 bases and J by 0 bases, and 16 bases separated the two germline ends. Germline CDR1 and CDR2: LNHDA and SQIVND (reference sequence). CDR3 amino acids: CASIASRFDSYNEQFF. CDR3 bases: TGTGCCAGTATCGCCTCACGCTTCGACTCCTACAATGAGCAGTTCTTC. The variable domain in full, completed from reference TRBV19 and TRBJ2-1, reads DGGITQSPKYLFRKEGQNVTLSCEQNLNHDAMYWYRQDPGQGLRLIYYSQIVNDFQKGDIAEGYSVSREKKESFPLTVTSAQKNPTAFYLCASIASRFDSYNEQFFGPGTRLTVL.

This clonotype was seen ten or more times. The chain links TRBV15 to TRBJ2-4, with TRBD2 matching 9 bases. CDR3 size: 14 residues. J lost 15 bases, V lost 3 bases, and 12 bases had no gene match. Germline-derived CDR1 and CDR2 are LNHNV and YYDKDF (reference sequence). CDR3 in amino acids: CATSSGTSTESRYF. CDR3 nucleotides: TGTGCCACCAGCAGTGGGACTAGCACTGAGTCAAGGTACTTC.

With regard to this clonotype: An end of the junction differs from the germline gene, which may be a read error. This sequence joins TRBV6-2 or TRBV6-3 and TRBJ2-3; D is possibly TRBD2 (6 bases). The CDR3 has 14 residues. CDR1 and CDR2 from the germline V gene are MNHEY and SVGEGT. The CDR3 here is CASSDNGRTGTQYF. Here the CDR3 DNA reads TGTGCCAGCAGTGATAACGGGAGAACAGGTACGCAGTATTTT.

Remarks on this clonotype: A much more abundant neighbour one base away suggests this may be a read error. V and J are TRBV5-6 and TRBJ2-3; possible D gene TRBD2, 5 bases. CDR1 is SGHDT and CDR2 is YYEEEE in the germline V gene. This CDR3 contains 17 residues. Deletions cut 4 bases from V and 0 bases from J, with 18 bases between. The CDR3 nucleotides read TGTGCCAGCAGCAGACCGGCCGCGGGCCGTAGCACAGATACGCAGTATTTT. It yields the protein CASSRPAAGRSTDTQYF.

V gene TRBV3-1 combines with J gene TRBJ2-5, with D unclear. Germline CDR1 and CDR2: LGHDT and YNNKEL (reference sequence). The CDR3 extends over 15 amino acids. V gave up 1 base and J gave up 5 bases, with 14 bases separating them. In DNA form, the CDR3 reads TGTGCCAGCAGCCAAGGTGGAAGACGTGGCGAGACCCAGTACTTC. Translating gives CASSQGGRRGETQYF.

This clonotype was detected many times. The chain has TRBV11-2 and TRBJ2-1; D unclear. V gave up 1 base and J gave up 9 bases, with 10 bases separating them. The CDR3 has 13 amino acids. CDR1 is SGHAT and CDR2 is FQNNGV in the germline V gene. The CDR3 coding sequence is TGTGCCAGCAGCTTAGGGGCGGTGGGTGAGCAGTTCTTC. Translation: CASSLGAVGEQFF.

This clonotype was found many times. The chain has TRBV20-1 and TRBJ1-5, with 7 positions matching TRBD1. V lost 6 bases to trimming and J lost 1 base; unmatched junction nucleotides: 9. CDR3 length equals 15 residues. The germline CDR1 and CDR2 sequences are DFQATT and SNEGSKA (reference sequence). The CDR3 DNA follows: TGCAGTGCCAGGGGGGGGGTCGGGAGCAATCAGCCCCAGCATTTT. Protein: CSARGGVGSNQPQHF.